Following are 10 T cell receptor beta chains from one sample sequenced in a study of T cells in narcolepsy. Method: immunoSEQ multiplex PCR; TCRdb's copy keeps in-frame clones and lacks some. The top ten hold 10% to 13% of the sample, which has 25,000 or so clones, over 75% seen once. Sample: memory (CD45RA-) CD4+ T cells from blood. These receptors were collected from a human donor in good health.

The chain uses TRBV5-6 and TRBJ2-5, with TRBD2 as a possible D gene (5 bases). The CDR3 has 16 amino acids. Germline lookup yields CDR1 SGHDT and CDR2 YYEEEE. V lost 0 bases, J lost 5 bases, and 17 bases lay in between. The CDR3 coding sequence is TGTGCCAGCAGCTTGGTAGGTGGCCTCGGAGGCGAGACCCAGTACTTC. Protein: CASSLVGGLGGETQYF.

J is TRBJ2-2 and V is TRBV19; D is unclear. Trimming removed 8 bases from V and 0 bases from J, with 7 bases in between. Germline CDR1 LNHDA, CDR2 SQIVND (reference sequence). CDR3 length: 13 residues. CDR3 DNA: TGTGCCAGTCATCGGACGAACACCGGGGAGCTGTTTTTT. Translating it yields CASHRTNTGELFF. Full variable domain (outside the CDR3, taken from reference TRBV19 and TRBJ2-2): DGGITQSPKYLFRKEGQNVTLSCEQNLNHDAMYWYRQDPGQGLRLIYYSQIVNDFQKGDIAEGYSVSREKKESFPLTVTSAQKNPTAFYLCASHRTNTGELFFGEGSRLTVL.

V usage is TRBV5-1 and J usage is TRBJ2-1; D uncertain. CDR3 length: 16 amino acids. The V and J ends lost 2 bases and 9 bases respectively, with 21 bases between them. CDR1 and CDR2 from the germline V gene are SGHRS and YFSETQ. In nucleotides, the CDR3 is TGCGCCAGCAGCTTTGATCAGGTGGCTGTACACAGTGAGCAGTTCTTC. This gives the protein CASSFDQVAVHSEQFF.

The rearrangement uses TRBV19 and TRBJ2-3; D gene unclear. CDR3 length equals 15 residues. Germline CDR1 LNHDA, CDR2 SQIVND (reference sequence). V lost 6 bases and J 2 bases, leaving 15 bases between the germline ends. In DNA form, the CDR3 reads TGTGCCAGTAGATGGTCTCTAGGTCACACAGATACGCAGTATTTT. It translates to CASRWSLGHTDTQYF.

This sequence joins TRBV5-5 and TRBJ2-1; the D gene could be TRBD1 or TRBD2 (5 bases each). CDR1 is SGHKS and CDR2 is YYEKEE in the germline V gene (reference sequence). V dropped 4 bases and J dropped 8 bases, with 13 bases sitting between them. The CDR3 loop spans 13 amino acids. CDR3 DNA sequence: TGTGCCAGCAGCGGGAAGAGGGGCGATGAGCAGTTCTTC. Its protein is CASSGKRGDEQFF.

The V call is TRBV7-9, the J call TRBJ2-3, with D maybe TRBD2 (6 bases). The CDR3 extends over 14 amino acids. In germline, CDR1 is SEHNR, CDR2 FQNEAQ (reference sequence). V was shortened by 2 bases and J by 4 bases, with 10 bases between the two germline ends. CDR3 loop: CASSLTGASDTQYF. The CDR3 DNA follows: TGTGCCAGCAGCTTAACGGGAGCGTCAGATACGCAGTATTTT.

The V gene is TRBV13, the J gene TRBJ2-1; 8 bases fit TRBD1. There are 17 residues in the CDR3. J gave up 10 bases and V 3 bases, and 17 bases lay outside the gene matches. Germline CDR1 is PRHDT and CDR2 is FYEKMQ (reference sequence). CDR3: CASSFSVFGQGGGEQFF. CDR3 nucleotides: TGTGCCAGCAGCTTCTCTGTGTTTGGACAGGGTGGGGGCGAGCAGTTCTTC.

The chain couples TRBV30 to TRBJ2-2, with TRBD1 as a possible D gene (6 bases). The CDR3 has 13 amino acids. Per the germline V gene, CDR1 is GTSNPN and CDR2 is SVGIG (reference sequence). V shed 3 bases and J shed 6 bases, with 11 bases lying between them. The CDR3 DNA reads as TGTGCCTGGAGATCACAGGGATCCGGGGAGCTGTTTTTT. This sequence encodes CAWRSQGSGELFF.

CDR3: CASSIEGRSGELFF. Written as DNA, the CDR3 is TGTGCCAGTAGTATAGAGGGACGGTCGGGGGAGCTGTTTTTT. The chain couples TRBV19 to TRBJ2-2; D is possibly TRBD1 or TRBD2 (5 bases each). V shed 0 bases and J shed 8 bases, with 10 bases lying between them. The CDR3 covers 14 residues. Germline V gives CDR1 LNHDA, CDR2 SQIVND (reference sequence).

J is TRBJ1-4 and V is TRBV4-1; D is possibly TRBD1 (5 bases). In germline, CDR1 is MGHRA, CDR2 YSYEKL. Between the trimmed V and J ends, which lost 4 bases and 5 bases, there was a span of 11 bases. This CDR3 contains 14 residues. The CDR3 DNA is TGCGCCAGCAGCCCGACAGCTTCAAATGAAAAACTGTTTTTT. Protein product: CASSPTASNEKLFF.